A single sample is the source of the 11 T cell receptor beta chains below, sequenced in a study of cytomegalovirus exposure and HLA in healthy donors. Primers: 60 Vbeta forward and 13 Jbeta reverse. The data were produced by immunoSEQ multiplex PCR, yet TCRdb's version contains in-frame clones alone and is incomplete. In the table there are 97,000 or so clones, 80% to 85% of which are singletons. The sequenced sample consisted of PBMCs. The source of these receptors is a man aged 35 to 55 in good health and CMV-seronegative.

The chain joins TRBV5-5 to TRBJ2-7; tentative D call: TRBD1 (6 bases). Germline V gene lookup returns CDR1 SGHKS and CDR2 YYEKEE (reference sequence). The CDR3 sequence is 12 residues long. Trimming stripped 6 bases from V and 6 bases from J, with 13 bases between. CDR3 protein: CASTVTGREQYF. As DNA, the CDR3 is TGTGCCAGCACCGTAACAGGGCGCGAGCAGTACTTC.

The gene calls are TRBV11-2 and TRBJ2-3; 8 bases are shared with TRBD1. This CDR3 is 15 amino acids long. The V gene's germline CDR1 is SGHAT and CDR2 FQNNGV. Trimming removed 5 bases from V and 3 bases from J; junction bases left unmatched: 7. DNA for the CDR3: TGTGCCAGCAGCACCTGGGGACAGGCAACAGATACGCAGTATTTT. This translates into CASSTWGQATDTQYF.

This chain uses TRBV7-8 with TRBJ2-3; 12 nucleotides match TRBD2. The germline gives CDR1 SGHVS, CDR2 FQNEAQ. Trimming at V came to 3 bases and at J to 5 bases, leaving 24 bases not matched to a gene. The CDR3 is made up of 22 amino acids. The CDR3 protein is CASSFPGQGIGLAGGLEDTQYF. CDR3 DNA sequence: TGTGCCAGCAGCTTTCCGGGACAGGGGATAGGCCTAGCGGGGGGGCTCGAAGATACGCAGTATTTT.

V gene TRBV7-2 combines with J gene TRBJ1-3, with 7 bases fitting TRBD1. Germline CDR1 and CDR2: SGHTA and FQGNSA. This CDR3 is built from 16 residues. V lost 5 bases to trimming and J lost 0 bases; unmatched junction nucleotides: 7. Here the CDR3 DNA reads TGTGCCAGCAGCATACAGGGGCCAAGCTCTGGAAACACCATATATTTT. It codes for CASSIQGPSSGNTIYF.

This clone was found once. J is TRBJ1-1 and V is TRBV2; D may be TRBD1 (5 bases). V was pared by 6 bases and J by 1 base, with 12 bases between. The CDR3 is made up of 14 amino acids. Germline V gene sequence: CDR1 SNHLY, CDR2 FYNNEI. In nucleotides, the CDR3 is TGTGCCAGCAGCCTGGGACTTCAGAACACTGAAGCTTTCTTT. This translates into CASSLGLQNTEAFF.

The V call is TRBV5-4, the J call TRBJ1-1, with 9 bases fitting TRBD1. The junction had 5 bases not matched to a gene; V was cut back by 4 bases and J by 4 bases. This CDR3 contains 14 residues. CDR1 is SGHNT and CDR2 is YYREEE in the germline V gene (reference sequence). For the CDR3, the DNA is TGTGCCAGCAGCCTGGACAGGGGATCCACTGAAGCTTTCTTT. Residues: CASSLDRGSTEAFF.

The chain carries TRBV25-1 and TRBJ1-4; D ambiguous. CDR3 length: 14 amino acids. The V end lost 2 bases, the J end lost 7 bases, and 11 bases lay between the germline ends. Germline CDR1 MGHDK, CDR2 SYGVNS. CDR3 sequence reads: CASSEMRVGEKLFF. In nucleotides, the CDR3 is TGTGCCAGCAGTGAAATGAGGGTTGGTGAAAAACTGTTTTTT.

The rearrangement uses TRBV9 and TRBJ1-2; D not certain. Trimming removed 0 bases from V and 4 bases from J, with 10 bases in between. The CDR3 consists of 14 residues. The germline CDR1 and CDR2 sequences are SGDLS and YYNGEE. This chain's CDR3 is CASSVAPGIYGYTF. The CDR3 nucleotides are TGTGCCAGCAGCGTAGCTCCGGGGATCTATGGCTACACCTTC.

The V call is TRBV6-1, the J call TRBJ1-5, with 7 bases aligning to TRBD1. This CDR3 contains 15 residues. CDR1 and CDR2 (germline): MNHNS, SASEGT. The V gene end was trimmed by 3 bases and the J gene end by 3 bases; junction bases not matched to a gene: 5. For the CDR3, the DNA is TGTGCCAGCAGTGACCCGGACAGGTTCAATCAGCCCCAGCATTTT. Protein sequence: CASSDPDRFNQPQHF.

This CDR3 is CASSPSGGSYEQYF. The CDR3 DNA reads TGTGCCAGCAGCCCGTCAGGGGGCTCCTACGAGCAGTACTTC. The J gene is TRBJ2-7, the V gene TRBV7-2; the match to TRBD1 covers 7 bases. Germline CDR1 is SGHTA and CDR2 is FQGNSA. The CDR3 covers 14 residues. Unmatched junction bases numbered 4, after V lost 5 bases and J lost 0 bases.

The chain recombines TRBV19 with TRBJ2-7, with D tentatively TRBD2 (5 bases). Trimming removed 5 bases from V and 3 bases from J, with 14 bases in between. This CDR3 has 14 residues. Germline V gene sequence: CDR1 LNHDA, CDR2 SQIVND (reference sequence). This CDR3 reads CASSPGIQNYEQYF. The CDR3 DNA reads TGTGCCAGTAGTCCCGGGATCCAGAACTACGAGCAGTACTTC.